This TCR beta chain appears in the sequencing data of a study of shared clonotypes between healthy human individuals. General study points: Depth was large, yet rarefaction showed that sorted-subset sequencing was incomplete.

The protocol was immunoSEQ multiplex PCR, while the TCRdb copy is restricted to in-frame clones and leaves out a portion. The sample records under 2.5 million clones, around 92% being singletons. As to this clone: What it binds is not known.

The clonotype originates from a man aged 18 to 30 in good health. Some clones in this sample may be carry-over from other donors' samples. The sequencing input was naive CD4+ T cells from PBMCs. The subset: CD45RA+ positively selected.

CDR3 bases: TGTGCCAGCCGGACGCAGCCGGGCTATGGCTACACCTTC. Translating it yields CASRTQPGYGYTF. J is TRBJ1-2 and V is TRBV6-1; D remains unclear. Trimming cost V 8 bases and J 4 bases, with 14 bases left between them. This CDR3 spans 13 amino acids. CDR1 and CDR2 (germline): MNHNS, SASEGT.